The entry below gives a single T cell receptor beta chain sequence along with its context. Germline assignment: CDR1 DFQATT and CDR2 SNEGSKA (reference sequence). This CDR3 region has 15 residues. V lost 3 bases, J lost 3 bases, and 8 bases stayed unmatched. The entry originates in a study of blood T cell repertoires in COVID-19. The wider study: Symptom resolution, clearance, or two negative PCRs marked donors in Cohort 3 as recovered. From T cells, B-cell-depleted T cells, or PBMCs came the material, which was cDNA or gDNA.

Authors' data handling: Amplifying reference gene primers gave estimates of nucleated cell counts. Repertoires were generated with immunoSEQ multiplex PCR, while TCRdb's copy carries only in-frame clones and drops some. V, J and clone size are those of that table, while D and trimming were read from the DNA. The table lists under 400,000 clones, 87% of them singletons. Input material: PBMCs or T cells enriched from blood (not recorded which). V gene TRBV20-1 combines with J gene TRBJ1-5; 7 bases agree with TRBD1. The source is a middle-aged man in a cohort exposed to, infected with or recovered from COVID-19 (not recorded which). In DNA form, the CDR3 reads TGCAGTGCTAGTCTGAGGGGGCCGGTCAATCAGCCCCAGCATTTT. Translation gives CSASLRGPVNQPQHF.